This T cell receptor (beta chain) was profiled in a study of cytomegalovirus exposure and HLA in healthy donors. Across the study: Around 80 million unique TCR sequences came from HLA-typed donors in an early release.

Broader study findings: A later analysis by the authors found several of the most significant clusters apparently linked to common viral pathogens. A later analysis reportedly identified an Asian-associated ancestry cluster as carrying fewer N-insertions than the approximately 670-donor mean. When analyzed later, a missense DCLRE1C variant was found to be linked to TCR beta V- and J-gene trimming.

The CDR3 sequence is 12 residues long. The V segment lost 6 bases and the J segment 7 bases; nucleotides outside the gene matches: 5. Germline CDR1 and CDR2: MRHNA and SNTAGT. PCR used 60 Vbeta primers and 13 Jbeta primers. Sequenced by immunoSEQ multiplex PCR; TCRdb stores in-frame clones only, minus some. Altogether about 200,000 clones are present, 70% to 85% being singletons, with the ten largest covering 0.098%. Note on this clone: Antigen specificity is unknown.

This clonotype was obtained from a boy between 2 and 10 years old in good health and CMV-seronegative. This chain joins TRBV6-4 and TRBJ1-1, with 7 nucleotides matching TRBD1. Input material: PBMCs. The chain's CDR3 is CASREPGGEAFF. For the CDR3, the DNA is TGTGCCAGCAGAGAACCAGGGGGTGAAGCTTTCTTT.